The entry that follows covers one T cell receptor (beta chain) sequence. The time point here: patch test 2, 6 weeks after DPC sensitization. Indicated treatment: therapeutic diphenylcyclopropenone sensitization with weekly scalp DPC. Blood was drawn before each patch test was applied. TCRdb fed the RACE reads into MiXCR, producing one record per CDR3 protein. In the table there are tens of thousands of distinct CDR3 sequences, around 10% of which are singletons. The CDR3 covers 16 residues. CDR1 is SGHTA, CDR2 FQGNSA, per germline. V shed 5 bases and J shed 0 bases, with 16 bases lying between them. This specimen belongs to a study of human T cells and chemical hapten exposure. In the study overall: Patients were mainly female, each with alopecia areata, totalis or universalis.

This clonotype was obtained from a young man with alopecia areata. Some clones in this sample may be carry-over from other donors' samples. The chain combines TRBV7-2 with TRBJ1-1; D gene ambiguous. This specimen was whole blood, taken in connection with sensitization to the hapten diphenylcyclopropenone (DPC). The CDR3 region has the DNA TGTGCCAGCAGCCCTTTAAACTTGGTCATGAACACTGAAGCTTTCTTT. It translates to CASSPLNLVMNTEAFF.